This TCR beta chain derives from a study of radiation and T cells in renal cell carcinoma. Whole-study findings and limits: Pretreatment tumor biopsies were lacking, so baseline clonotypes are unknown. Top tumor clonotypes rose in blood 2 weeks post-radiation, then contracted.

The method was immunoSEQ multiplex PCR; TCRdb's version includes in-frame clones alone and lacks a portion of them. This sample has about 77,000 clones, with around four fifths found just once. Time point in this sample: blood 4 weeks post-SBRT, at nephrectomy. Noted treatment: 15 Gy SBRT to primary tumor, nephrectomy 4 weeks later. Nephrectomy followed 15 Gy stereotactic body radiation by 4 weeks. Blood was sampled at baseline, 2 weeks and 4 weeks after SBRT. Regarding this clone: Its antigen is unidentified.

The material sequenced was blood, taken from a patient whose treatment included radiotherapy and nephrectomy. This clonotype originated in a woman aged 60 to 75 with renal cell carcinoma.

CDR3 nucleotides: TGTGCCAGCAGCGTAGGACAGGGGGCCTCAATCACTGAAGCTTTCTTT. This gives the protein CASSVGQGASITEAFF. The chain combines TRBV9 with TRBJ1-1; 10 bases fit TRBD1. Germline loops: CDR1 SGDLS, CDR2 YYNGEE. With 0 bases clipped from V and 4 bases from J, the junction kept 6 bases outside the gene matches. The length of the CDR3 is 16 residues.